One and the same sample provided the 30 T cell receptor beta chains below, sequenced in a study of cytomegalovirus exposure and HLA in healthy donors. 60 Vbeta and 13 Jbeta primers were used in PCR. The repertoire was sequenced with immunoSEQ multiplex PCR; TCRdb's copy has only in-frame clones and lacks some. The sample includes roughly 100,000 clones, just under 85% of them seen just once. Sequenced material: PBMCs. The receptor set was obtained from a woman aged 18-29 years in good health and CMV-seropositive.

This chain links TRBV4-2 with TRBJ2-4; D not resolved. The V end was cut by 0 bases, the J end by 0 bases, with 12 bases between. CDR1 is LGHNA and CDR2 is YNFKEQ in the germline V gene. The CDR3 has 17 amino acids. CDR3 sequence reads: CASSQEGAGLAKNIQYF. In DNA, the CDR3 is TGTGCCAGCAGCCAAGAAGGCGCCGGGTTAGCCAAAAACATTCAGTACTTC.

CDR3 DNA: TGTGCCAGCTCACCGGGACAGGGTCCCATAAACTCTGGAAACACCATATATTTT. Protein: CASSPGQGPINSGNTIYF. The chain carries TRBV18 and TRBJ1-3, with 9 bases aligning to TRBD1. V shed 3 bases, J shed 0 bases, and the junction held 9 bases outside the gene matches. This CDR3 is 18 amino acids long. Germline CDR1 reads KGHSH; CDR2 reads LQKENI.

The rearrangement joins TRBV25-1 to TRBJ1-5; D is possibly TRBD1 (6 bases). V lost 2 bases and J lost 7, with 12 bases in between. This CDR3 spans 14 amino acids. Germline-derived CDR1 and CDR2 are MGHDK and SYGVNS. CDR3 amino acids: CASSEAGVWQPQHF. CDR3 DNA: TGTGCCAGCAGTGAAGCAGGGGTTTGGCAGCCCCAGCATTTT.

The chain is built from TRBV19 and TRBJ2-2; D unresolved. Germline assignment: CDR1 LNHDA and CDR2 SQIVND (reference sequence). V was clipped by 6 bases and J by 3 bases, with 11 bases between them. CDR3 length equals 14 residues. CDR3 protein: CASSYGVDTGELFF. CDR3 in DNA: TGTGCCAGTAGCTACGGAGTTGACACCGGGGAGCTGTTTTTT.

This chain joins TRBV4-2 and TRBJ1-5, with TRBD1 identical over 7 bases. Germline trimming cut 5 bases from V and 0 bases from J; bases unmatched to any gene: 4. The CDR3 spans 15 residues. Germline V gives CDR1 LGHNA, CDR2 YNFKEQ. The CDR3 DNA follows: TGTGCCAGCAGCTGGGACAGCTATAGCAATCAGCCCCAGCATTTT. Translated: CASSWDSYSNQPQHF.

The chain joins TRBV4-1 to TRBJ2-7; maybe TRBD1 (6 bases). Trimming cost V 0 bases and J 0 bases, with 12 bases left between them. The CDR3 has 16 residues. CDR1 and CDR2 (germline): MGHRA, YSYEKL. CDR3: CASSQERQASSYEQYF. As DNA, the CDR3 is TGCGCCAGCAGCCAAGAAAGACAGGCTAGCTCCTACGAGCAGTACTTC.

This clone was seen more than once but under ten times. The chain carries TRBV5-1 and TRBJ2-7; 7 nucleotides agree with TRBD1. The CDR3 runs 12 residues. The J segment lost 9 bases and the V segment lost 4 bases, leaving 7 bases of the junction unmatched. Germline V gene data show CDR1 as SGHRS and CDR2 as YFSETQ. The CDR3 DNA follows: TGCGCCAGCAGCCAGTCGGACAGGACGCAGTACTTC. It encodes CASSQSDRTQYF.

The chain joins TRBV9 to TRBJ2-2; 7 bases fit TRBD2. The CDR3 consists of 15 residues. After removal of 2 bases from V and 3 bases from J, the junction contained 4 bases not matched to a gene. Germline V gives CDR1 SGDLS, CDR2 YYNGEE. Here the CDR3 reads CASSVPSGHTGELFF. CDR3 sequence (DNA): TGTGCCAGCAGCGTCCCTAGCGGCCACACCGGGGAGCTGTTTTTT.

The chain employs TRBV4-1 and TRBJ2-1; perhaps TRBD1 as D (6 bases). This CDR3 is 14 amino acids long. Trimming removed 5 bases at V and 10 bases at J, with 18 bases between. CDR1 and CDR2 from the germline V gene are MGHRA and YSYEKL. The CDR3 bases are TGCGCCAGCAGCTGGGGGCCAGCGGTGAGGGAGCAGTTCTTC. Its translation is CASSWGPAVREQFF.

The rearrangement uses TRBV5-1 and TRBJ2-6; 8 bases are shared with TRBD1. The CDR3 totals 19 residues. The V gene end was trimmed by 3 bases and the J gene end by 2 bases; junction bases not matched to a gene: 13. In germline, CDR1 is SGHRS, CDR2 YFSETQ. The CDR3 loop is CASSWGSGGAGAGANVLTF. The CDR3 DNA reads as TGCGCCAGCAGCTGGGGATCAGGGGGCGCAGGGGCTGGGGCCAACGTCCTGACTTTC.

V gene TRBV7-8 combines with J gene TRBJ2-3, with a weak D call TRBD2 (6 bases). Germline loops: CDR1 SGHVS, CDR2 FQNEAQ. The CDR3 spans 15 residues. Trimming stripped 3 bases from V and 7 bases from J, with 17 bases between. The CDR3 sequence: CASSFGRGKSNTQYF. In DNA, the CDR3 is TGTGCCAGCAGCTTTGGTCGGGGGAAGAGTAATACGCAGTATTTT.

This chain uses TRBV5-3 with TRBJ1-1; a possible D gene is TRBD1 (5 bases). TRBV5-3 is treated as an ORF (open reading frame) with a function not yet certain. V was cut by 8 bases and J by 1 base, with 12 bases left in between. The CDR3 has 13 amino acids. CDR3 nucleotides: TGTGCCAGGAAGGGACTCGGGAACACTGAAGCTTTCTTT. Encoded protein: CARKGLGNTEAFF.

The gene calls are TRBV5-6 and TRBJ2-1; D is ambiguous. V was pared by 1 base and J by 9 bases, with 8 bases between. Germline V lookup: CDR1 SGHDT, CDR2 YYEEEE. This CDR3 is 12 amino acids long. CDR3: CASSLIPVEQFF. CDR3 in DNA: TGTGCCAGCAGCTTGATCCCGGTTGAGCAGTTCTTC.

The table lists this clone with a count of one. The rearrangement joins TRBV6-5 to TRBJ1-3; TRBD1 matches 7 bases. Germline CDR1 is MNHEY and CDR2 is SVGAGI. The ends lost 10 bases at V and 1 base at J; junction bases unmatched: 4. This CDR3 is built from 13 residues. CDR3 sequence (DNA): TGTGCCACCCAGGGGGGTTCTGGAAACACCATATATTTT. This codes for CATQGGSGNTIYF.

The CDR3: CASSQDYGRTPDTQYF. The CDR3 coding sequence is TGCGCCAGCAGCCAAGATTATGGCAGGACTCCAGATACGCAGTATTTT. The rearrangement links TRBV4-1 to TRBJ2-3; maybe TRBD2 (5 bases). Trimming cost V 0 bases and J 4 bases, with 14 bases left between them. The CDR3 has 16 residues. Looked up from germline, CDR1 is MGHRA and CDR2 is YSYEKL.

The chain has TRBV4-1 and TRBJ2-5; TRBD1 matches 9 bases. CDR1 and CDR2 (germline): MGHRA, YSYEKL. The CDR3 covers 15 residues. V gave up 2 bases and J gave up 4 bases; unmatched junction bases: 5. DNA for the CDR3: TGCGCCAGCAGCCAACCCGGGACAGGGAGAGAGACCCAGTACTTC. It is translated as CASSQPGTGRETQYF.

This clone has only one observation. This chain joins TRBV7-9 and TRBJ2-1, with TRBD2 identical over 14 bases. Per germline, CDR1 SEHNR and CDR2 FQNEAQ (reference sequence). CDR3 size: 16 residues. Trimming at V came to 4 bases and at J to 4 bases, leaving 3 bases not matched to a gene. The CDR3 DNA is TGTGCCAGCAGCTCGGGACTAGCGGGAGCTTACAATGAGCAGTTCTTC. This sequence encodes CASSSGLAGAYNEQFF. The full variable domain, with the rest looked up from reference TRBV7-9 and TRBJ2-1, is DTGVSQNPRHKITKRGQNVTFRCDPISEHNRLYWYRQTLGQGPEFLTYFQNEAQLEKSRLLSDRFSAERPKGSFSTLEIQRTEQGDSAMYLCASSSGLAGAYNEQFFGPGTRLTVL.

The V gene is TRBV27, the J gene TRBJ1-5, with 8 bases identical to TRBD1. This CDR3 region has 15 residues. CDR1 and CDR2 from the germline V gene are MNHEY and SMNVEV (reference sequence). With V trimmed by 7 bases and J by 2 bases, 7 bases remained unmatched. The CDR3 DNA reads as TGTGCCAGCAAACGGACGGGACAGGGCAATCAGCCCCAGCATTTT. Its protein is CASKRTGQGNQPQHF.

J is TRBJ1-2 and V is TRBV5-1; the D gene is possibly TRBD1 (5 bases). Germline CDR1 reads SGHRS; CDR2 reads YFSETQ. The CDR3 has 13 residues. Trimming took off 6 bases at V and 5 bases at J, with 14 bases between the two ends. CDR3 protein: CASTISGSYGYTF. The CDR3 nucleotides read TGCGCCAGCACGATCTCAGGGTCATATGGCTACACCTTC.

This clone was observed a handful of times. The DNA of the CDR3 is TGTGCCAGCAGTGGACCGGGACTAGCGGGACCCTCCTACGAGCAGTACTTC. The encoded protein is CASSGPGLAGPSYEQYF. This chain joins TRBV6-1 and TRBJ2-7, with 13 bases identical to TRBD2. Germline-derived CDR1 and CDR2 are MNHNS and SASEGT. The CDR3 consists of 17 residues. Losses at the gene ends were 4 bases for V and 0 bases for J; bases not matched to a gene: 6.

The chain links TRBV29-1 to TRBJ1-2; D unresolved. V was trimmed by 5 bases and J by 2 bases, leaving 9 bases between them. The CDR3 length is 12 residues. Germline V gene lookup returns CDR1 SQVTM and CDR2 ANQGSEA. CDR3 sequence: CSVRTQNYGYTF. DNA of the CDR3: TGCAGCGTTCGTACCCAGAACTATGGCTACACCTTC.

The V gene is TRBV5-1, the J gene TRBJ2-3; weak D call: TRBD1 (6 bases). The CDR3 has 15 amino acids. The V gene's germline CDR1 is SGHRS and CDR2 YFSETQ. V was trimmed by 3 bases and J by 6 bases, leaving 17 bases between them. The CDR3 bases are TGCGCCAGCAGCTCCCTGGACAGTTTTGAGGATACGCAGTATTTT. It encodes CASSSLDSFEDTQYF.

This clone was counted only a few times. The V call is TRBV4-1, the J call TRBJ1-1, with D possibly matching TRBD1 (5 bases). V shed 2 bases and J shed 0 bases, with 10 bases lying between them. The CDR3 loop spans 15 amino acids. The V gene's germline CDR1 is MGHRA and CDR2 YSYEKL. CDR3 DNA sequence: TGCGCCAGCAGCCAAAGGAAGGGGATGAACACTGAAGCTTTCTTT. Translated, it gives CASSQRKGMNTEAFF.

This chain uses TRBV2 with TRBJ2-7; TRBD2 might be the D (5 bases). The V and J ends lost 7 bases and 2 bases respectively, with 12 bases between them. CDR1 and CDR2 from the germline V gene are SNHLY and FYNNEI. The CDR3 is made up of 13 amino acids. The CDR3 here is CASTGGKTYEQYF. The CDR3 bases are TGTGCCAGCACCGGAGGCAAAACCTACGAGCAGTACTTC.

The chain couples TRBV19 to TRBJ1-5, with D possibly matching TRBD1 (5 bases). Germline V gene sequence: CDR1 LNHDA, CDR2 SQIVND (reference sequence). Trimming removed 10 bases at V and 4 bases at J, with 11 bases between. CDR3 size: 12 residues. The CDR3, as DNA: TGTGCCACCAGGGATGGGAATCAGCCCCAGCATTTT. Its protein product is CATRDGNQPQHF.

The CDR3 DNA follows: TGCGCCAGCAGCTTGGACCCCACAGGGAGCTCCTACGAGCAGTACTTC. Translation gives CASSLDPTGSSYEQYF. V and J are TRBV5-1 and TRBJ2-7; possibly TRBD1 for D (6 bases). The germline CDR1 and CDR2 sequences are SGHRS and YFSETQ. The germline V and J ends were trimmed by 0 bases and 0 bases, with 13 bases remaining between them. The CDR3 covers 16 residues.

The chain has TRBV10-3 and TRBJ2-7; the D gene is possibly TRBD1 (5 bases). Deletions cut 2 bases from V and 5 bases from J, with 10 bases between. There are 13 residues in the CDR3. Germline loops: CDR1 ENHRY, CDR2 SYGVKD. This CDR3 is CAISEPGWHEQYF. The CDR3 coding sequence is TGTGCCATCAGTGAGCCAGGGTGGCACGAGCAGTACTTC.

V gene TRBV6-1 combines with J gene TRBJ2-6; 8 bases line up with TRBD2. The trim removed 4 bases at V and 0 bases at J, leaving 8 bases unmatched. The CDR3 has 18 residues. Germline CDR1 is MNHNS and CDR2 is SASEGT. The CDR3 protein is CASSGADGLASGANVLTF. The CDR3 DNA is TGTGCCAGCAGTGGGGCTGATGGACTAGCCTCTGGGGCCAACGTCCTGACTTTC.

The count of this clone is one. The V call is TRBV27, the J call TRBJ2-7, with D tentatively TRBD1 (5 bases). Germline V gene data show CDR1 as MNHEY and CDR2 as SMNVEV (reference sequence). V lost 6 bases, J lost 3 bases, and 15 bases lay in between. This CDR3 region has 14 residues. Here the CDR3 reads CASSLTTGNYEQYF. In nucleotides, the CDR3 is TGTGCCAGCAGCTTAACCACAGGAAACTACGAGCAGTACTTC.

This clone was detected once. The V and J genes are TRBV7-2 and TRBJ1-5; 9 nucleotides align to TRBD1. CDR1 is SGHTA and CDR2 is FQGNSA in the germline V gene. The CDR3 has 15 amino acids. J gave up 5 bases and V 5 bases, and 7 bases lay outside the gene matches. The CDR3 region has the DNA TGTGCCAGCAGCCTTACAGGGGGCGTAGATCAGCCCCAGCATTTT. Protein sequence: CASSLTGGVDQPQHF.